This TCR beta chain was identified during a study of cytomegalovirus exposure and HLA in healthy donors. The table came from immunoSEQ multiplex PCR; TCRdb's copy has only in-frame clones and leaves some out. Of 120,000 or so clones in the sample, 75% to 90% are singletons; the top ten hold around 1.1%. The CDR3 extends over 13 amino acids. The germline V gene has CDR1 LGHNA and CDR2 YSLEER. V was pared by 0 bases and J by 2 bases, with 5 bases between. This TCR came from a young woman in good health and CMV-seronegative. Sequencing used PBMCs. V and J are TRBV4-3 and TRBJ2-7; D gene uncertain. DNA for the CDR3: TGCGCCAGCAGCCAAGATCTAGCCTACGAGCAGTACTTC. It codes for CASSQDLAYEQYF.